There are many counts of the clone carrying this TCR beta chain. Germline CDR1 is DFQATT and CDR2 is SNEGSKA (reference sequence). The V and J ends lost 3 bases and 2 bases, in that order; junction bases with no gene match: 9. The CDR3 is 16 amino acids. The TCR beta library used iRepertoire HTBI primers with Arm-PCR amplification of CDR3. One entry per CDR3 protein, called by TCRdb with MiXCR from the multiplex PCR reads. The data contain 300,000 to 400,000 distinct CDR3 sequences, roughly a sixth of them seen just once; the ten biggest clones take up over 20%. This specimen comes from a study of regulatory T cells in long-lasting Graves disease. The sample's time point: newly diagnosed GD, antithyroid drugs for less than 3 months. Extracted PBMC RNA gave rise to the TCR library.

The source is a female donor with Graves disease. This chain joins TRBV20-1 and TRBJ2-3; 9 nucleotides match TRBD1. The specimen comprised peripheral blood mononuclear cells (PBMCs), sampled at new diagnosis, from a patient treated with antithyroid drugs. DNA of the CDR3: TGCAGTGCTAGGGGGTGGGACAGGGAATACACAGATACGCAGTATTTT. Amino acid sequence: CSARGWDREYTDTQYF.